This passage covers 13 T cell receptor beta chains from one sample sequenced in a study of patients and donors after allogeneic stem cell transplantation. From the RT-PCR reads, TCRdb called clonotypes with MiXCR, one entry per CDR3 protein. The sample contains about a million distinct CDR3 sequences, more than 15% of which appear only once. Material for sequencing was blood, either unsorted or a sorted T cell fraction (not recorded which). These receptors were obtained from a human donor who was either an allogeneic HSCT recipient or a stem cell or donor lymphocyte infusion donor (not recorded which). It is not recorded whose cells these are; they may come from a transplant donor.

This clonotype appeared a few times. The J gene is TRBJ1-2, the V gene TRBV29-1; tentative D call: TRBD1 (6 bases). Germline CDR1 and CDR2: SQVTM and ANQGSEA. The CDR3 covers 18 residues. Deletions cut 0 bases from V and 2 bases from J, with 22 bases between. The CDR3 sequence is CSVEDLEQGKGTNYGYTF. The CDR3 DNA reads as TGCAGCGTTGAAGATCTCGAGCAGGGGAAAGGTACCAACTATGGCTACACCTTC.

In this sample, this clonotype turned up a few times. This sequence joins TRBV6-5 and TRBJ1-2; possibly TRBD1 for D (5 bases). The CDR3 sequence is 18 residues long. The germline V gene encodes CDR1 MNHEY and CDR2 SVGAGI. Trimming stripped 4 bases from V and 5 bases from J, with 26 bases between. CDR3 DNA: TGTGCCAGCAGTTCCCCCCCAGGGAGGGACGCTAACTTTTATGGCTACACCTTC. Its protein product is CASSSPPGRDANFYGYTF.

A few counts support this clonotype. CDR3 loop: CASSFAGVSGANVLTF. CDR3 coding DNA: TGTGCCAGCAGTTTTGCGGGGGTCTCTGGGGCCAACGTCCTGACTTTC. V is TRBV12-3 or TRBV12-4 and J is TRBJ2-6; TRBD2 aligns across 7 bases. Trimming cost V 3 bases and J 0 bases; bases outside gene matches: 2. This CDR3 contains 16 residues.

The rearrangement uses TRBV9 and TRBJ2-2; weak D call: TRBD1 (6 bases). The germline V gene has CDR1 SGDLS and CDR2 YYNGEE. The CDR3 sequence is 15 residues long. The germline V and J ends were trimmed by 2 bases and 2 bases, with 10 bases remaining between them. This CDR3 is CASSVQGTNTGELFF. CDR3 DNA: TGTGCCAGCAGCGTCCAGGGGACCAACACCGGGGAGCTGTTTTTT.

This clonotype was counted a single time. CDR3 nucleotide sequence: TGTGCCAGCATTTACCACAAAGGGAGAGTTGTAGGCACAGATACGCAGTATTTT. Its protein is CASIYHKGRVVGTDTQYF. The rearrangement links TRBV2 to TRBJ2-3; D is perhaps TRBD2 (5 bases). The V gene's germline CDR1 is SNHLY and CDR2 FYNNEI. V was clipped by 7 bases and J by 1 base, with 24 bases between them. The CDR3 extends over 18 amino acids.

This clonotype occurred a few times. The chain recombines TRBV12-3 or TRBV12-4 with TRBJ2-5; D is uncertain. This CDR3 contains 14 residues. V was cut by 3 bases and J by 2 bases, with 10 bases left in between. This chain's CDR3 is CASSFRSGQETQYF. DNA of the CDR3: TGTGCCAGCAGTTTCAGGTCCGGGCAAGAGACCCAGTACTTC.

This chain connects TRBV3-1 to TRBJ2-3; D perhaps matches TRBD2 (6 bases). This CDR3 contains 15 residues. CDR1 is LGHDT, CDR2 YNNKEL, per germline (reference sequence). V shed 4 bases and J shed 0 bases, with 11 bases lying between them. CDR3 sequence: CASSRSGTSTDTQYF. DNA of the CDR3: TGTGCCAGCAGCCGTAGCGGCACTAGCACAGATACGCAGTATTTT.

This clonotype came up many times. The chain employs TRBV5-1 and TRBJ2-6; D is perhaps TRBD1 (6 bases). In germline, CDR1 is SGHRS, CDR2 YFSETQ. The CDR3 runs 15 residues. The V gene lost 4 bases and the J gene lost 4 bases, with 12 bases spanning the gap. The CDR3 DNA is TGCGCCAGCAGCCCCACAGGGATCGGGGCCAACGTCCTGACTTTC. This codes for CASSPTGIGANVLTF.

The J gene is TRBJ2-7, the V gene TRBV5-1; 12 positions agree with TRBD1. This CDR3 region has 14 residues. The junction had 4 bases not matched to a gene; V was cut back by 3 bases and J by 6 bases. The germline CDR1 and CDR2 sequences are SGHRS and YFSETQ. CDR3 nucleotides: TGCGCCAGCAGCTCGGGACAGGGGGCTGTCGAGCAGTACTTC. Translated, it gives CASSSGQGAVEQYF. The entire variable domain, with the rest obtained from reference TRBV5-1 and TRBJ2-7, is as follows: KAGVTQTPRYLIKTRGQQVTLSCSPISGHRSVSWYQQTPGQGLQFLFEYFSETQRNKGNFPGRFSGRQFSNSRSEMNVSTLELGDSALYLCASSSGQGAVEQYFGPGTRLTVT.

The table lists this clonotype with a few counts. The V gene is TRBV20-1, the J gene TRBJ1-1; no definite D call. There are 13 residues in the CDR3. Trimming pared 2 bases from V and 3 bases from J, leaving 10 bases between. Germline assignment: CDR1 DFQATT and CDR2 SNEGSKA (reference sequence). For the CDR3, the DNA is TGCAGTGCTAGAAGCACAGTCGACACTGAAGCTTTCTTT. Translation gives CSARSTVDTEAFF.

The table lists this clonotype with a few counts. This rearrangement joins TRBV29-1 to TRBJ2-3; D remains ambiguous. The CDR3 totals 14 residues. V gave up 0 bases and J gave up 4 bases, with 11 bases separating them. Germline V gene sequence: CDR1 SQVTM, CDR2 ANQGSEA. The CDR3 loop is CSVEEWIRSDTQYF. As DNA, the CDR3 is TGCAGCGTTGAAGAGTGGATACGGTCAGATACGCAGTATTTT.

V and J are TRBV6-5 and TRBJ2-1; TRBD2 matches 8 bases. Germline CDR1 MNHEY, CDR2 SVGAGI. The CDR3 is made up of 15 amino acids. Unmatched junction bases numbered 8, after V lost 2 bases and J lost 8 bases. CDR3: CASSYPPAGVDEQFF. CDR3 sequence (DNA): TGTGCCAGCAGTTACCCACCAGCGGGAGTGGATGAGCAGTTCTTC.

The rearrangement links TRBV15 to TRBJ1-6; TRBD1 agrees at 7 bases. Germline trimming cut 1 base from V and 6 bases from J; bases unmatched to any gene: 3. Germline values: CDR1 LNHNV, CDR2 YYDKDF (reference sequence). CDR3 length equals 15 residues. CDR3 in DNA: TGTGCCACCAGCAGAGTGAAGGGGGCTAATTCACCCCTCCACTTT. The encoded protein is CATSRVKGANSPLHF.